The source of this T cell receptor beta chain is a study of neoadjuvant anti-PD-1 for oral cavity cancer. Across the study: Patients mostly received three to four biweekly nivolumab doses at 3 mg/kg before surgery.

Germline V gives CDR1 MGHRA, CDR2 YSYEKL. The ends were cut back, 3 bases at V and 7 bases at J, with 21 bases in the middle. The CDR3 has 16 residues. The data were produced by immunoSEQ multiplex PCR, yet TCRdb's version contains in-frame clones alone and is incomplete. The sample includes approximately 15,000 clones, 60% to 65% of them seen just once. These newly diagnosed stage II-IVA oral cavity squamous cell carcinoma patients had no prior systemic or radiation treatment. Patients had HPV-negative, locally advanced oral cavity squamous cell carcinoma. There are a few counts of this clone. This sequence joins TRBV4-1 and TRBJ1-2; D remains unclear. The receptor comes from a person between 35 and 79 years old with oral cavity squamous cell carcinoma. Here the sequenced sample was PBMCs, taken before nivolumab (anti-PD-1) treatment. The CDR3 coding sequence is TGCGCCAGCAGCCATTCTCTTTGGACGGAGGCGGGTGGCTACACCTTC. As protein: CASSHSLWTEAGGYTF.